This TCR beta chain was obtained from a study of T cell responses to AZD1222 COVID-19 vaccine. Findings of the study overall: Possibly, clonal diversity was underestimated; donors were largely white British and included more females. Spike-wide coverage was observed for vaccine-associated CD4 TCRs, with dominant responses at 160-218 and 743-854. No day 14 peak samples; only post-peak repertoires were characterized.

J lost 7 bases, V lost 2 bases, and 15 bases had no gene match. The CDR3 contains 18 residues. Germline CDR1 SEHNR, CDR2 FQNEAQ (reference sequence). Sequenced by immunoSEQ multiplex PCR; TCRdb stores in-frame clones only, minus some. The data show fewer than 120,000 clones, about 87% seen once. As to this clone: What it binds is unknown.

The material sequenced was peripheral blood, taken 28 days after the second AZD1222 dose. V and J are TRBV7-9 and TRBJ2-1, with 9 nucleotides matching TRBD2. The clonotype was recovered from an adult who received the AZD1222 COVID-19 vaccine. CDR3 protein: CASSLLPGLLAGLNEQFF. The DNA for the CDR3 is TGTGCCAGCAGCTTACTCCCGGGATTACTAGCGGGCCTTAATGAGCAGTTCTTC.